These 26 T cell receptor beta chains were sequenced from one sample in a study of response to subunit inactivated influenza vaccine. TCRdb fed the RT-PCR reads into MiXCR, producing one record per CDR3 protein. The data contain about 300,000 distinct CDR3 sequences, approximately 20% of them singletons. Sequences were derived from PBMCs from blood, sampled less than 22 months after vaccination. The receptors originated from a man aged 45 to 70 who received an inactivated influenza vaccine.

The CDR3 region is CASSGLYEQYF. The CDR3 DNA sequence: TGTGCCAGCAGCGGGTTGTACGAGCAGTACTTC. This sequence joins TRBV3-1 and TRBJ2-7; D not resolved. The CDR3 totals 11 residues. CDR1 LGHDT and CDR2 YNNKEL come from the germline V gene (reference sequence). V was clipped by 5 bases and J by 4 bases, with 6 bases between them.

This clonotype was found a few times. V usage is TRBV30 and J usage is TRBJ2-5; possible D gene TRBD2, 5 bases. This CDR3 spans 13 amino acids. CDR1 and CDR2 (germline): GTSNPN, SVGIG (reference sequence). Trimming stripped 4 bases from V and 2 bases from J, with 11 bases between. CDR3 nucleotide sequence: TGTGCCTGGAACATACCGGGACAAGAGACCCAGTACTTC. Its translation: CAWNIPGQETQYF.

The rearrangement uses TRBV20-1 and TRBJ2-3, with TRBD1 matching over 9 bases. The CDR3 contains 15 residues. Germline V CDR1 and CDR2: DFQATT, SNEGSKA (reference sequence). Unmatched junction bases numbered 8, after V lost 4 bases and J lost 3 bases. The CDR3 DNA reads as TGCAGTGCTATGACCGGGACAGGGTTAACAGATACGCAGTATTTT. This translates into CSAMTGTGLTDTQYF.

This chain connects TRBV20-1 to TRBJ2-7, with 8 bases identical to TRBD2. The CDR3 covers 14 residues. V lost 3 bases and J lost 2; bases outside the gene matches: 6. CDR1 and CDR2 from the germline V gene are DFQATT and SNEGSKA (reference sequence). CDR3: CSASEQREPYEQYF. The CDR3 nucleotides read TGCAGTGCTAGCGAACAGCGGGAGCCCTACGAGCAGTACTTC.

The V call is TRBV10-3, the J call TRBJ2-1, with TRBD2 matching over 8 bases. CDR3 size: 15 residues. V lost 6 bases, J lost 6 bases, and 10 bases stayed unmatched. Germline CDR1 reads ENHRY; CDR2 reads SYGVKD. DNA of the CDR3: TGTGCCATCAGCGGAGGGCCAACTAGCGGCAATGAGCAGTTCTTC. Amino acids: CAISGGPTSGNEQFF.

This clonotype was seen repeatedly, ten times or more. This sequence joins TRBV11-3 and TRBJ1-5; D gene uncertain. Trimming shortened V by 5 bases and J by 0 bases, and 23 bases separated the two germline ends. The CDR3 runs to 19 residues. Looked up from germline, CDR1 is SGHNT and CDR2 is YENEEA. The CDR3 spells CASSPGWGTGNYSNQPQHF. CDR3 coding DNA: TGTGCCAGCAGCCCTGGGTGGGGTACGGGCAACTATAGCAATCAGCCCCAGCATTTT.

This clonotype was observed a handful of times. The chain employs TRBV7-2 and TRBJ2-2; D is unclear. Germline lookup yields CDR1 SGHTA and CDR2 FQGNSA. CDR3 length equals 15 residues. With 0 bases removed from V and 7 bases from J, the gap between germline ends came to 12 bases. The CDR3 sequence: CASSLARSLGGELFF. CDR3 sequence (DNA): TGTGCCAGCAGCTTAGCGCGCAGCTTAGGCGGGGAGCTGTTTTTT.

The CDR3 loop reads CASSPGTSGLPNTDTQYF. DNA for the CDR3: TGTGCCAGCAGTCCCGGGACTAGCGGGCTTCCCAACACAGATACGCAGTATTTT. J is TRBJ2-3 and V is TRBV6-2 or TRBV6-3; TRBD2 matches at 12 bases. V lost 5 bases to trimming and J lost 2 bases; unmatched junction nucleotides: 11. The CDR3 has 18 residues. Germline lookup yields CDR1 MNHEY and CDR2 SVGEGT.

The chain recombines TRBV18 with TRBJ1-1; TRBD1 might be the D (5 bases). CDR3 size: 15 residues. V dropped 3 bases and J dropped 0 bases, with 11 bases sitting between them. Germline CDR1 and CDR2: KGHSH and LQKENI. The CDR3 region has the DNA TGTGCCAGCTCACCCCCGACGGGACTGAACACTGAAGCTTTCTTT. Protein sequence: CASSPPTGLNTEAFF.

This clonotype was observed a handful of times. The rearrangement links TRBV20-1 to TRBJ2-3; TRBD1 agrees at 8 bases. The CDR3 spans 15 residues. CDR1 DFQATT and CDR2 SNEGSKA come from the germline V gene (reference sequence). V lost 5 bases to trimming and J lost 0 bases; unmatched junction nucleotides: 7. The CDR3: CSASDRGTSTDTQYF. In nucleotides, the CDR3 is TGCAGTGCTTCAGACAGGGGCACTAGCACAGATACGCAGTATTTT.

This chain joins TRBV25-1 and TRBJ1-6, with TRBD1 matching 9 bases. With 3 bases clipped from V and 6 bases from J, the junction kept 6 bases outside the gene matches. Germline-derived CDR1 and CDR2 are MGHDK and SYGVNS. This CDR3 is built from 16 residues. CDR3 residues: CASSDLGTGLNSPLHF. The CDR3 nucleotides read TGTGCCAGCAGTGATTTAGGGACAGGGCTTAATTCACCCCTCCACTTT.

This clonotype was found a few times. This chain links TRBV3-1 with TRBJ1-5; possibly TRBD1 for D (6 bases). The CDR3 has 14 amino acids. The germline CDR1 and CDR2 sequences are LGHDT and YNNKEL (reference sequence). V was clipped by 0 bases and J by 7 bases, with 10 bases between them. The CDR3 here is CASSQDGQGQPQHF. CDR3 nucleotide sequence: TGTGCCAGCAGCCAAGATGGGCAGGGGCAGCCCCAGCATTTT.

The rearrangement uses TRBV2 and TRBJ1-3; D may be TRBD1 (6 bases). The ends were cut back, 4 bases at V and 0 bases at J, with 10 bases in the middle. This CDR3 has 15 amino acids. Germline CDR1 SNHLY, CDR2 FYNNEI. Written as DNA, the CDR3 is TGTGCCAGCAGTGTTGGCAGGGGCTCTGGAAACACCATATATTTT. Translating gives CASSVGRGSGNTIYF.

This clonotype was counted only a few times. The chain employs TRBV28 and TRBJ1-4, with D uncertain. CDR3 size: 13 residues. Trimming shortened V by 4 bases and J by 5 bases, and 8 bases separated the two germline ends. CDR1 and CDR2 (germline): MDHEN, SYDVKM. CDR3 DNA sequence: TGTGCCAGCAGTTCCGGGAACAATGAAAAACTGTTTTTT. Its protein is CASSSGNNEKLFF. Together with reference TRBV28 and TRBJ1-4, the CDR3 gives the full variable domain: DVKVTQSSRYLVKRTGEKVFLECVQDMDHENMFWYRQDPGLGLRLIYFSYDVKMKEKGDIPEGYSVSREKKERFSLILESASTNQTSMYLCASSSGNNEKLFFGSGTQLSVL.

This clonotype was detected a few times. The chain uses TRBV12-3 or TRBV12-4 and TRBJ1-4; D not resolved. The V end lost 7 bases, the J end lost 7 bases, and 16 bases lay between the germline ends. The length of the CDR3 is 14 residues. The CDR3 coding sequence is TGTGCCAGCACCCCTTGGGGATCTTCTGAAAAACTGTTTTTT. Protein product: CASTPWGSSEKLFF.

The rearrangement uses TRBV30 and TRBJ1-1; 9 bases agree with TRBD1. This CDR3 spans 16 amino acids. CDR1 is GTSNPN and CDR2 is SVGIG in the germline V gene (reference sequence). V gave up 2 bases and J gave up 1 base; unmatched junction bases: 8. DNA of the CDR3: TGTGCCTGGAGTAGGGGGGACAGGGTTACGAACACTGAAGCTTTCTTT. Amino acid sequence: CAWSRGDRVTNTEAFF.

The chain links TRBV9 to TRBJ2-1, with TRBD2 matching over 13 bases. V was pared by 7 bases and J by 4 bases, with 8 bases of the junction left unmatched. CDR1 is SGDLS, CDR2 YYNGEE, per germline. The CDR3 length is 16 residues. The CDR3 loop reads CASGYLGLAGYNEQFF. In nucleotides, the CDR3 is TGTGCCAGCGGATATCTGGGACTAGCGGGGTACAATGAGCAGTTCTTC.

The J gene is TRBJ2-7, the V gene TRBV4-2, with D unclear. Germline loops: CDR1 LGHNA, CDR2 YNFKEQ. V was trimmed by 1 base and J by 4 bases, leaving 17 bases between them. The CDR3 sequence is 16 residues long. As DNA, the CDR3 is TGTGCCAGCAGCCAAGGGGGTCCCGGTCGCGTATACGAGCAGTACTTC. Protein product: CASSQGGPGRVYEQYF.

J is TRBJ2-3 and V is TRBV5-1; D gene ambiguous. Germline V gene data show CDR1 as SGHRS and CDR2 as YFSETQ. The CDR3 covers 14 residues. V lost 5 bases to trimming and J lost 0 bases, with 10 bases between them. CDR3 in amino acids: CASRVGPSTDTQYF. CDR3 sequence (DNA): TGCGCCAGCAGAGTAGGTCCTAGCACAGATACGCAGTATTTT.

The chain recombines TRBV5-1 with TRBJ2-1, with 12 bases that match TRBD1. This CDR3 region has 14 residues. The germline gives CDR1 SGHRS, CDR2 YFSETQ. V dropped 4 bases and J dropped 14; count of bases not matched to a gene: 10. The CDR3 region has the DNA TGCGCCAGCAGCCCCGTCCCGGGACAGGGGGCTAAGTTCTTC. This sequence encodes CASSPVPGQGAKFF.

This clonotype was counted between two and nine times. Here the CDR3 DNA reads TGTGCCAGCAGGGTGGAGGGGACAGATACGCAGTATTTT. This encodes CASRVEGTDTQYF. The genes are TRBV12-3 or TRBV12-4 and TRBJ2-3; tentative D call: TRBD2 (6 bases). Between the trimmed V and J ends, which lost 6 bases and 3 bases, there was a span of 10 bases. The CDR3 loop spans 13 amino acids.

The chain couples TRBV27 to TRBJ1-2; maybe TRBD1 (6 bases). Germline lookup yields CDR1 MNHEY and CDR2 SMNVEV (reference sequence). V lost 8 bases and J 4 bases, leaving 14 bases between the germline ends. This CDR3 comprises 13 residues. In nucleotides, the CDR3 is TGTGCCAGCGGGGAGGGGGGCGGCTATGGCTACACCTTC. Residues: CASGEGGGYGYTF.

This clonotype was detected a few times. V is TRBV3-1 and J is TRBJ1-1; D remains unclear. Germline V gives CDR1 LGHDT, CDR2 YNNKEL (reference sequence). This CDR3 spans 12 amino acids. The V end lost 0 bases, the J end lost 12 bases, and 11 bases lay between the germline ends. The CDR3 nucleotides read TGTGCCAGCAGCCAAGAATATGGCATGACTTTCTTT. Translated: CASSQEYGMTFF.

This clonotype was picked up a small number of times. V usage is TRBV7-2 and J usage is TRBJ2-3, with unresolved D. This CDR3 has 12 amino acids. Per germline, CDR1 SGHTA and CDR2 FQGNSA. V was clipped by 1 base and J by 7 bases, with 6 bases between them. The CDR3 spells CASSLGLNTQYF. In nucleotides, the CDR3 is TGTGCCAGCAGCTTAGGGCTGAATACGCAGTATTTT.

The chain couples TRBV20-1 to TRBJ1-1; no clear D. The CDR3 sequence is 12 residues long. CDR1 is DFQATT, CDR2 SNEGSKA, per germline (reference sequence). The V gene lost 3 bases and the J gene lost 0 bases, with 5 bases spanning the gap. CDR3 DNA: TGCAGTGCTAGGACACTGAACACTGAAGCTTTCTTT. Its translation is CSARTLNTEAFF.

This clonotype showed up many times. The chain links TRBV12-3 or TRBV12-4 to TRBJ1-1; 10 positions agree with TRBD1. This CDR3 has 14 residues. Trimming cost V 5 bases and J 4 bases; bases outside gene matches: 4. CDR3 sequence reads: CASSPRDRGTEAFF. The CDR3 nucleotides read TGTGCCAGCAGTCCCCGGGACAGGGGCACTGAAGCTTTCTTT.